The rows below give T cell receptor beta chains drawn from one sample of a study of T cell repertoires and leukemia-associated antigens. TCRdb ran MiXCR on the 5' RACE reads and lists one entry per CDR3 protein. The table lists over 8,500 distinct CDR3 sequences, 43% of them singletons, with around 55% in the top ten. Antigens for these TCRs are unknown. The material sequenced was CD3+ T cells sorted from blood and cultured. Source of these receptors: a female donor in good health. Each CDR3 is given without its conserved first and last residue. A D gene is named only where the DNA matches it firmly.

TRBV20-1	11	TRBJ2-7	-	SGERGEIYEQY
TRBV28	12	TRBJ2-7	-	AGSLPGRLYEQY
TRBV12-3/TRBV12-4	12	TRBJ2-5	-	ASSFGIRGETQY
TRBV4-3	11	TRBJ1-1	TRBD1	ASTGTGETEAF
TRBV11-3	14	TRBJ2-1	-	ASSLEGQGPYNEQF
TRBV6-2/TRBV6-3	8	TRBJ2-5	-	ASASETQY
TRBV5-1	11	TRBJ2-7	-	ASSLQEGAEQY
TRBV11-3	10	TRBJ1-1	-	ASSQNRVGAF
TRBV20-1	12	TRBJ2-3	TRBD1	SAALQGAVDTQY
TRBV29-1	10	TRBJ2-7	-	SVDGGSYEQY
TRBV6-5	12	TRBJ2-2	-	ASSYSRVAGELF
TRBV6-1	12	TRBJ2-3	-	ASSRRTSTDTQY
TRBV5-1	9	TRBJ2-1	-	ASSQGYEQF
TRBV11-1	22	TRBJ2-1	-	DSSFYVCSAHTFPGAGRYNEQF
TRBV20-1	11	TRBJ2-1	TRBD2	SATTSRAYEQF
TRBV12-3/TRBV12-4	13	TRBJ2-1	TRBD2	ASTSSGRAINEQF
TRBV20-1	13	TRBJ2-3	TRBD1	SARPGTAKTDTQY
TRBV12-3/TRBV12-4	11	TRBJ2-7	-	ASSKGFDYEQY
TRBV7-3	15	TRBJ1-4	-	ASSPYFSQPSNEKLV
TRBV5-1	13	TRBJ2-7	-	ASSPSGTPSYEQY
TRBV5-1	15	TRBJ2-1	TRBD2	ASSLALSAGVFHEQF
TRBV20-1	14	TRBJ1-5	-	SARDGKGGGNQPQH
TRBV12-3/TRBV12-4	13	TRBJ2-3	-	TSSFLSGVPATQY
TRBV5-1	13	TRBJ2-1	TRBD2	ASGPGLATYNEQF